These 5 T cell receptor beta chains share one sample of origin, sequenced in a study of cytomegalovirus exposure and HLA in healthy donors. Researchers ran the PCR with 60 Vbeta and 13 Jbeta primers. Produced via immunoSEQ multiplex PCR; TCRdb's table is partial and in-frame only. Here the sample spans more than 140,000 clones, around four fifths being singletons. The sequencing sample was made of PBMCs. The receptors were sampled from a woman between 40 and 50 years old in good health and CMV-seronegative.

V is TRBV13 and J is TRBJ1-4; D might be TRBD1 (5 bases). Germline values: CDR1 PRHDT, CDR2 FYEKMQ (reference sequence). This CDR3 region has 14 residues. Trimming stripped 4 bases from V and 5 bases from J, with 11 bases between. This chain's CDR3 is CASSYRQLNEKLFF. The DNA for the CDR3 is TGTGCCAGCAGCTACCGACAGCTAAATGAAAAACTGTTTTTT.

The rearrangement joins TRBV19 to TRBJ2-7, with D perhaps TRBD2 (5 bases). V was pared by 3 bases and J by 6 bases, with 9 bases between. Looked up from germline, CDR1 is LNHDA and CDR2 is SQIVND (reference sequence). The CDR3 is made up of 12 amino acids. CDR3 coding DNA: TGTGCCAGTAGTATCCTAGGAGGCGAGCAGTACTTC. Encoded protein: CASSILGGEQYF.

This clone turned up a few times. The V call is TRBV2, the J call TRBJ2-1; TRBD2 matches 9 bases. V lost 8 bases and J lost 7; bases outside the gene matches: 6. Germline V gene lookup returns CDR1 SNHLY and CDR2 FYNNEI. CDR3 length equals 13 residues. Here the CDR3 DNA reads TGTGCCAGCGCTAGCGGGGTGGGGAATGAGCAGTTCTTC. It encodes CASASGVGNEQFF.

This chain uses TRBV7-9 with TRBJ2-1, with 7 nucleotides matching TRBD2. CDR1 is SEHNR and CDR2 is FQNEAQ in the germline V gene (reference sequence). With V trimmed by 0 bases and J by 6 bases, 2 bases remained unmatched. The CDR3 is made up of 14 amino acids. This CDR3 reads CASSLAGGPNEQFF. The CDR3 DNA is TGTGCCAGCAGCTTAGCGGGAGGGCCCAATGAGCAGTTCTTC.

The chain links TRBV6-5 to TRBJ1-4; weak D call: TRBD1 (5 bases). The CDR3 runs 14 residues. Germline V gene sequence: CDR1 MNHEY, CDR2 SVGAGI. Trimming stripped 5 bases from V and 4 bases from J, with 11 bases between. The chain's CDR3 is CASSAGRSNEKLFF. The CDR3 bases are TGTGCCAGCAGTGCGGGACGGAGTAATGAAAAACTGTTTTTT.